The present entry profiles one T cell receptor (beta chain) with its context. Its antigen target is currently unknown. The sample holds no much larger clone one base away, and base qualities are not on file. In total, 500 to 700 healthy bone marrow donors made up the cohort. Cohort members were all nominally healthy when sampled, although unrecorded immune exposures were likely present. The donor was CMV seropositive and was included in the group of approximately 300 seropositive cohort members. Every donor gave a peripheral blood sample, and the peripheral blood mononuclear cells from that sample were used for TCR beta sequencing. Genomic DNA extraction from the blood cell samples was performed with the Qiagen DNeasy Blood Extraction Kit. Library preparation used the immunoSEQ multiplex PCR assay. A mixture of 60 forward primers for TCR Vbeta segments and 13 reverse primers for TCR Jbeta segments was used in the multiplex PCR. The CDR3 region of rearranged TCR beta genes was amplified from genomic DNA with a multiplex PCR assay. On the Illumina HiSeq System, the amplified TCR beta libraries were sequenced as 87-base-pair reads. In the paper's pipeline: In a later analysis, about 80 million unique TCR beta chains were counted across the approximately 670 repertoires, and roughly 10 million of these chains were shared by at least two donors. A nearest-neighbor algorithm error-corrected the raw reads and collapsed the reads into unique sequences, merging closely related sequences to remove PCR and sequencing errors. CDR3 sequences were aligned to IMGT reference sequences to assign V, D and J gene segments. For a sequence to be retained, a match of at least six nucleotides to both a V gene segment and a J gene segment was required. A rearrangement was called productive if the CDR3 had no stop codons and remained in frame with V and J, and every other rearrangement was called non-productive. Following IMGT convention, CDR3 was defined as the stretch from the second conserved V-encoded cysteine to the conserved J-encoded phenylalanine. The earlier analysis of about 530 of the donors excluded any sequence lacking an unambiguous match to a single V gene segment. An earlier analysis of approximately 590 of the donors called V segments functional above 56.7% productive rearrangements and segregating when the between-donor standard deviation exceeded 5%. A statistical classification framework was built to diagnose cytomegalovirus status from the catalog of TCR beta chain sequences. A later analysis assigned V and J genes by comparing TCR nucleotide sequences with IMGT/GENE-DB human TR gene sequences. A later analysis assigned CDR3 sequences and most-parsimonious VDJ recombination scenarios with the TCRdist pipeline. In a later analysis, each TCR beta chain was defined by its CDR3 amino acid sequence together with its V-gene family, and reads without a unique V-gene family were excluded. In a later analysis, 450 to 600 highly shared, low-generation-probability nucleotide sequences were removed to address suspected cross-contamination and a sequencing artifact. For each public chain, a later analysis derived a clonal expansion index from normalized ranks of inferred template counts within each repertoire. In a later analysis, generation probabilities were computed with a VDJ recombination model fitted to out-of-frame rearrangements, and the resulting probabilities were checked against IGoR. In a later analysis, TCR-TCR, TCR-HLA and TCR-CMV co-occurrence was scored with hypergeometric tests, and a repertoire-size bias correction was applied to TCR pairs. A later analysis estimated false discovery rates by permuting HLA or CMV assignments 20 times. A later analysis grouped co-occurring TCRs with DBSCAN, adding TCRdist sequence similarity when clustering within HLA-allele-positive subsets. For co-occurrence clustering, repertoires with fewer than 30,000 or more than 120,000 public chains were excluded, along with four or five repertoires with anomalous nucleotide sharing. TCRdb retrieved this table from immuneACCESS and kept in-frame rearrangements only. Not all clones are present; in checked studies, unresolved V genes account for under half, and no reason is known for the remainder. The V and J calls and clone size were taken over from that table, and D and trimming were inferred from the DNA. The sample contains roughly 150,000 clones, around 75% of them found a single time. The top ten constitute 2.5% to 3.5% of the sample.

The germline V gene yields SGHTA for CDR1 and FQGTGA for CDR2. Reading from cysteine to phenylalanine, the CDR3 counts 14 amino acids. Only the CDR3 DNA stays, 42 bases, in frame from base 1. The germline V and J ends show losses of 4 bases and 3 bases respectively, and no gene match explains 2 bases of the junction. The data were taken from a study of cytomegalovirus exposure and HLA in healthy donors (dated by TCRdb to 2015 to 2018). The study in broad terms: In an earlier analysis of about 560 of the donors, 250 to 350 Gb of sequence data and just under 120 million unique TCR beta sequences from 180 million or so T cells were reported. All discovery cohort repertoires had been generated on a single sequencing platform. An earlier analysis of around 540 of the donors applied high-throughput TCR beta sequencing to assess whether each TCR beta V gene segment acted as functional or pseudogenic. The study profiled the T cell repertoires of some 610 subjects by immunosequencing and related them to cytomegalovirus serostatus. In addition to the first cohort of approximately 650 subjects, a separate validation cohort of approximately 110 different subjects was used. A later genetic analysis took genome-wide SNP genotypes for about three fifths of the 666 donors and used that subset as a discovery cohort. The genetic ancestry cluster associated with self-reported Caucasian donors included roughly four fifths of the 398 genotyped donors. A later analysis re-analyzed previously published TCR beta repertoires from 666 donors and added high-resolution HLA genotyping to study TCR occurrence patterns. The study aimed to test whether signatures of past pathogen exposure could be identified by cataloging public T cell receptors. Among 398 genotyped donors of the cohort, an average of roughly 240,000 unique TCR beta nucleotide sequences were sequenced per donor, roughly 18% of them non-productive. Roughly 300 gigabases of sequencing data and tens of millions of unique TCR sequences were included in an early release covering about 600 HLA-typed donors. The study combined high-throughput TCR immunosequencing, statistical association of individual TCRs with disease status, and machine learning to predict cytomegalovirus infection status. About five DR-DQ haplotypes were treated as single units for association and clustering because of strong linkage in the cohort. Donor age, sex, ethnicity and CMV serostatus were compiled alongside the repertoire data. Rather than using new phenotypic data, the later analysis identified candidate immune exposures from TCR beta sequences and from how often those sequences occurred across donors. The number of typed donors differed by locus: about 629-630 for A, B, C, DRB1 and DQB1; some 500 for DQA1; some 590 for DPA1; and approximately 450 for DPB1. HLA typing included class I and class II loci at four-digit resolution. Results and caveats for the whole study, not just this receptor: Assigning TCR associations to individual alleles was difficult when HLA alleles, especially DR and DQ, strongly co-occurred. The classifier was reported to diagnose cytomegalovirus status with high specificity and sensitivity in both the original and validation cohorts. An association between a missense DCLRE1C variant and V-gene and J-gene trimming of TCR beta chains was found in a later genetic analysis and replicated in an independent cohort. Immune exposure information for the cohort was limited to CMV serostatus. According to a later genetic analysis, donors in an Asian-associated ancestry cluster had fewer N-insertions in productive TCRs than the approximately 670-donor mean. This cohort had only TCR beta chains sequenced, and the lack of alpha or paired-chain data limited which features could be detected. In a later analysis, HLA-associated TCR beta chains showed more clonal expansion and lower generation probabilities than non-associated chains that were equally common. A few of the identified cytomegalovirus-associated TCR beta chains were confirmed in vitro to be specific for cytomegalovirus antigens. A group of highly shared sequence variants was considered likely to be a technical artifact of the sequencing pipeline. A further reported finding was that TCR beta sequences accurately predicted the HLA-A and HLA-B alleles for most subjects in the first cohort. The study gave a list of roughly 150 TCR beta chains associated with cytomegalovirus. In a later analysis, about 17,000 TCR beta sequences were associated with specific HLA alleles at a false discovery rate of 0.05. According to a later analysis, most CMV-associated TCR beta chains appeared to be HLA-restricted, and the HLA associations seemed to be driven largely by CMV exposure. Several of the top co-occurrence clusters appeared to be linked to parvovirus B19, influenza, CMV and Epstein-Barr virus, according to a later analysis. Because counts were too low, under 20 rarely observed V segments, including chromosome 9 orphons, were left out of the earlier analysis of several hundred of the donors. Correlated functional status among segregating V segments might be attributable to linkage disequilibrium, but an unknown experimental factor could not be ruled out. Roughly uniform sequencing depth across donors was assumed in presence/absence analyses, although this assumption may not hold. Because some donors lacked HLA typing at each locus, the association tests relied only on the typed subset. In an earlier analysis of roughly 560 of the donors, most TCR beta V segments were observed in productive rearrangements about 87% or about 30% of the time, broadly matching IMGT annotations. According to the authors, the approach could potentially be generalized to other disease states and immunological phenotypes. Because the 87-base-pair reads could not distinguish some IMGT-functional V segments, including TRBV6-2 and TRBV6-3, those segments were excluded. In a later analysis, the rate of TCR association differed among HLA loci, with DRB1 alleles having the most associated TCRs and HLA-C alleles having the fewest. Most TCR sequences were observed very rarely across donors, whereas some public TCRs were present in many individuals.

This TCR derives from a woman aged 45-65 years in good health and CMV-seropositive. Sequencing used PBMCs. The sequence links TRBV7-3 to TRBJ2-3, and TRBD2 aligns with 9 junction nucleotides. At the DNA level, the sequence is TGTGCCAGCAGCTCTAGCGGGGCAACAGATACGCAGTATTTT. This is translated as CASSSSGATDTQYF.